What follows are 28 T cell receptor beta chains derived from one specimen sequenced in a study of blood T cells in healthy people across ages. A second 7 to 11 cycle PCR used barcoded and J-beta primers. TCRdb re-called the 5' RACE reads through MiXCR, storing one row per CDR3 protein. The table lists roughly 800,000 distinct CDR3 sequences, roughly 64% of them singletons. Source material: blood. These receptors were obtained from a man aged 25 to 40 in good health.

V gene TRBV7-6 combines with J gene TRBJ1-4, with D hard to call. Germline V CDR1 and CDR2: SGHVS, FNYEAQ. Trimming took 6 bases from V and 3 from J, leaving 8 bases between them. The CDR3 is 13 amino acids. The CDR3 sequence: CASSRSPNEKLFF. The CDR3 DNA is TGTGCCAGCAGTAGATCTCCTAATGAAAAACTGTTTTTT.

V usage is TRBV20-1 and J usage is TRBJ2-1; 8 bases line up with TRBD2. V lost 3 bases, J lost 6 bases, and 7 bases stayed unmatched. CDR3 length: 14 residues. Germline values: CDR1 DFQATT, CDR2 SNEGSKA (reference sequence). CDR3 sequence: CSASPAGDGNEQFF. CDR3 sequence (DNA): TGCAGTGCTAGCCCAGCGGGGGACGGCAATGAGCAGTTCTTC.

This clonotype was counted between two and nine times. The chain uses TRBV7-2 and TRBJ2-3; 12 nucleotides line up with TRBD2. Germline V lookup: CDR1 SGHTA, CDR2 FQGNSA. The CDR3 loop spans 18 amino acids. V lost 5 bases to trimming and J lost 6 bases; unmatched junction nucleotides: 15. For the CDR3, the DNA is TGTGCCAGCAGCCCCAAGCCCGGGACTAGCGGGTACCTGGATACGCAGTATTTT. It specifies CASSPKPGTSGYLDTQYF.

The chain is built from TRBV10-3 and TRBJ2-5; 11 nucleotides align to TRBD2. V lost 2 bases to trimming and J lost 3 bases; unmatched junction nucleotides: 5. This CDR3 has 16 residues. Germline values: CDR1 ENHRY, CDR2 SYGVKD. As DNA, the CDR3 is TGTGCCATCAGTGAGGCCGGGACTAGCGGTAAAGAGACCCAGTACTTC. This encodes CAISEAGTSGKETQYF.

The chain carries TRBV4-3 and TRBJ2-1, with TRBD2 as a possible D gene (5 bases). The CDR3 runs 15 residues. Germline loops: CDR1 LGHNA, CDR2 YSLEER. V was trimmed by 0 bases and J by 8 bases, leaving 14 bases between them. This CDR3 reads CASSQEWESGDEQFF. In nucleotides, the CDR3 is TGCGCCAGCAGCCAAGAGTGGGAGTCCGGGGATGAGCAGTTCTTC.

The rearrangement uses TRBV4-2 and TRBJ1-1, with 7 bases lining up with TRBD1. CDR3 size: 16 residues. J lost 4 bases, V lost 1 base, and 9 bases had no gene match. Per the germline V gene, CDR1 is LGHNA and CDR2 is YNFKEQ. The CDR3 is CASSQAGQAGGTEAFF. The DNA for the CDR3 is TGTGCCAGCAGCCAAGCCGGACAGGCTGGGGGCACTGAAGCTTTCTTT.

This clonotype was counted between two and nine times. The rearrangement links TRBV20-1 to TRBJ1-1; TRBD1 is a possible D gene (6 bases). V gave up 5 bases and J gave up 3 bases, with 16 bases separating them. CDR1 DFQATT and CDR2 SNEGSKA come from the germline V gene (reference sequence). CDR3 size: 14 residues. The CDR3: CSASNYYRDTEAFF. Here the CDR3 DNA reads TGCAGTGCTTCTAATTACTACAGGGACACTGAAGCTTTCTTT.

Only a few counts were recorded for this clonotype. The V call is TRBV28, the J call TRBJ2-1; maybe TRBD1 (5 bases). This CDR3 has 15 residues. CDR1 MDHEN and CDR2 SYDVKM come from the germline V gene. Trimming cost V 5 bases and J 6 bases, with 17 bases left between them. Here the CDR3 reads CASSPPDSGRNEQFF. The CDR3 region has the DNA TGTGCCAGCAGTCCGCCCGACAGTGGGCGCAATGAGCAGTTCTTC. Variable domain in full (rest from reference TRBV28 and TRBJ2-1): DVKVTQSSRYLVKRTGEKVFLECVQDMDHENMFWYRQDPGLGLRLIYFSYDVKMKEKGDIPEGYSVSREKKERFSLILESASTNQTSMYLCASSPPDSGRNEQFFGPGTRLTVL.

The rearrangement links TRBV12-3 or TRBV12-4 to TRBJ2-7; D call uncertain. Trimming left V 1 base short and J 6 bases short, with 10 bases between. This CDR3 has 13 amino acids. The CDR3 DNA sequence: TGTGCCAGCAGTTTAGTGGGTCTAGGCGAGCAGTACTTC. Translated, it gives CASSLVGLGEQYF.

A remark on this clonotype: The junction departs from germline at one end; a sequencing error may be responsible. This chain joins TRBV12-3 or TRBV12-4 and TRBJ2-3, with no clear D. CDR3 length equals 14 residues. The CDR3 loop reads CASRLDSVADTQYF. Written as DNA, the CDR3 is TGTGCCAGCAGGTTAGACTCTGTGGCAGATACGCAGTATTTT.

The J gene is TRBJ2-1, the V gene TRBV27, with a tentative D call TRBD1 (5 bases). Trimming removed 3 bases at V and 5 bases at J, with 17 bases between. The germline gives CDR1 MNHEY, CDR2 SMNVEV (reference sequence). CDR3 length equals 16 residues. This CDR3 reads CASSLSRRTQHNEQFF. In nucleotides, the CDR3 is TGTGCCAGCAGTTTGTCCCGGCGGACACAGCACAATGAGCAGTTCTTC.

Worth noting for this clonotype: One end of the junction is discordant with germline, which a read error may explain. This sequence joins TRBV5-1 and TRBJ2-3; D is possibly TRBD1 (5 bases). The CDR3 contains 15 residues. In germline, CDR1 is SGHRS, CDR2 YFSETQ. The DNA of the CDR3 is TGCGCCGGCAGCTTGGCAGGGAATGTTGCAGATACGCAGTATTTT. Protein: CAGSLAGNVADTQYF.

The chain uses TRBV4-3 and TRBJ2-7; 7 positions match TRBD2. The CDR3 runs to 16 residues. V gave up 0 bases and J gave up 7 bases; unmatched junction bases: 12. Germline assignment: CDR1 LGHNA and CDR2 YSLEER. CDR3 protein: CASSQDRSGVNNEQYF. CDR3 nucleotides: TGCGCCAGCAGCCAAGATCGCAGCGGGGTAAACAATGAGCAGTACTTC.

The chain links TRBV7-6 to TRBJ2-1; weak D call: TRBD2 (5 bases). Trimming pared 3 bases from V and 0 bases from J, leaving 6 bases between. The germline V gene has CDR1 SGHVS and CDR2 FNYEAQ. CDR3 length: 14 residues. CDR3 region: CASSLTISYNEQFF. In DNA form, the CDR3 reads TGTGCCAGCAGCTTGACTATCTCCTACAATGAGCAGTTCTTC. Using reference TRBV7-6 and TRBJ2-1 for the parts outside the CDR3, the full variable domain is GAGVSQSPRYKVTKRGQDVALRCDPISGHVSLYWYRQALGQGPEFLTYFNYEAQQDKSGLPNDRFSAERPEGSISTLTIQRTEQRDSAMYRCASSLTISYNEQFFGPGTRLTVL.

V gene TRBV7-9 combines with J gene TRBJ1-2; D unresolved. V lost 5 bases to trimming and J lost 2 bases, with 12 bases between them. CDR3 length: 14 residues. Per germline, CDR1 SEHNR and CDR2 FQNEAQ (reference sequence). This CDR3 is CASSPRTVNYGYTF. CDR3 sequence (DNA): TGTGCCAGCAGCCCACGGACGGTGAACTATGGCTACACCTTC. Looking up the rest from reference TRBV7-9 and TRBJ1-2 gives the full variable domain: DTGVSQNPRHKITKRGQNVTFRCDPISEHNRLYWYRQTLGQGPEFLTYFQNEAQLEKSRLLSDRFSAERPKGSFSTLEIQRTEQGDSAMYLCASSPRTVNYGYTFGSGTRLTVV.

The chain uses TRBV7-9 and TRBJ1-5; tentative D call: TRBD1 (6 bases). Per the germline V gene, CDR1 is SEHNR and CDR2 is FQNEAQ (reference sequence). V was shortened by 5 bases and J by 7 bases, with 18 bases between the two germline ends. This CDR3 is built from 15 residues. The CDR3 sequence is CASSPQGLERQPQHF. CDR3 nucleotides: TGTGCCAGCAGCCCACAGGGATTAGAACGCCAGCCCCAGCATTTT.

This clonotype appeared a few times. This sequence joins TRBV7-2 and TRBJ1-5; no clear D. V lost 1 base, J lost 7 bases, and 11 bases lay in between. This CDR3 is built from 14 residues. The germline CDR1 and CDR2 sequences are SGHTA and FQGNSA. CDR3 coding DNA: TGTGCCAGCAGCTTAGATGTGGGCGGGCAGCCCCAGCATTTT. Protein sequence: CASSLDVGGQPQHF.

The chain joins TRBV29-1 to TRBJ2-5; D is perhaps TRBD1 (5 bases). Germline CDR1 and CDR2: SQVTM and ANQGSEA. With 2 bases removed from V and 4 bases from J, the gap between germline ends came to 11 bases. CDR3 size: 13 residues. In DNA form, the CDR3 reads TGCAGCGTTGAACAGGGTTTATTAGAGACCCAGTACTTC. Protein: CSVEQGLLETQYF.

CDR3 loop: CASSRFPGDQPQHF. CDR3 nucleotide sequence: TGTGCCAGCAGCAGATTTCCGGGGGACCAGCCCCAGCATTTT. The chain combines TRBV11-2 with TRBJ1-5, with D maybe TRBD1 (5 bases). Germline CDR1 SGHAT, CDR2 FQNNGV. Deletions cut 5 bases from V and 7 bases from J, with 15 bases between. The CDR3 runs 14 residues.

This sequence joins TRBV5-1 and TRBJ2-7; 9 bases align to TRBD1. Per germline, CDR1 SGHRS and CDR2 YFSETQ. The trim removed 0 bases at V and 1 base at J, leaving 11 bases unmatched. This CDR3 has 18 amino acids. The CDR3 DNA reads as TGCGCCAGCAGCTTGGACACCACCCTGGACAGGGGATCCTACGAGCAGTACTTC. Its protein product is CASSLDTTLDRGSYEQYF. Full variable domain (outside the CDR3, taken from reference TRBV5-1 and TRBJ2-7): KAGVTQTPRYLIKTRGQQVTLSCSPISGHRSVSWYQQTPGQGLQFLFEYFSETQRNKGNFPGRFSGRQFSNSRSEMNVSTLELGDSALYLCASSLDTTLDRGSYEQYFGPGTRLTVT.

This rearrangement joins TRBV28 to TRBJ2-3; 9 bases fit TRBD2. CDR3 size: 15 residues. The ends lost 6 bases at V and 2 bases at J; junction bases unmatched: 6. The germline V gene encodes CDR1 MDHEN and CDR2 SYDVKM. The CDR3 spells CASSHRLAATDTQYF. The CDR3 DNA reads as TGTGCCAGCAGCCATAGACTAGCGGCCACAGATACGCAGTATTTT.

This chain connects TRBV4-3 to TRBJ1-6; perhaps TRBD1 as D (5 bases). This CDR3 has 15 amino acids. Trimming cost V 4 bases and J 5 bases, with 12 bases left between them. Looked up from germline, CDR1 is LGHNA and CDR2 is YSLEER. Written as DNA, the CDR3 is TGCGCCAGCAGCCGGGGACCAACAGATAATTCACCCCTCCACTTT. It specifies CASSRGPTDNSPLHF.

The chain recombines TRBV7-2 with TRBJ1-1; D is possibly TRBD1 (6 bases). Germline assignment: CDR1 SGHTA and CDR2 FQGNSA. Trimming took 3 bases from V and 5 from J, leaving 16 bases between them. The CDR3 contains 15 residues. The DNA for the CDR3 is TGTGCCAGCAGCTTCAGGACAGCATTTACGACTGAAGCTTTCTTT. Translated: CASSFRTAFTTEAFF.

This clonotype was seen a few times. The genes are TRBV28 and TRBJ2-5; no definite D call. Germline V CDR1 and CDR2: MDHEN, SYDVKM. V was shortened by 4 bases and J by 3 bases, with 15 bases between the two germline ends. The CDR3 runs to 15 residues. Here the CDR3 DNA reads TGTGCCAGCAGTTCCCAGAGGATTTCCAAAGAGACCCAGTACTTC. This translates into CASSSQRISKETQYF.

On this clonotype itself: The junction departs from the called germline gene at one end, perhaps through a read error. V and J are TRBV2 and TRBJ1-2; 8 positions agree with TRBD1. CDR1 SNHLY and CDR2 FYNNEI come from the germline V gene. CDR3 size: 13 residues. Here the CDR3 DNA reads TGTGCCAGCAGTGTCCAGGGGGCGGATGGCAACACCTTC. Protein: CASSVQGADGNTF.

This clonotype was recorded once. The chain couples TRBV12-3 or TRBV12-4 to TRBJ1-2, with TRBD1 as a possible D gene (5 bases). Trimming took off 8 bases at V and 6 bases at J, with 16 bases between the two ends. The CDR3 is 13 residues long. In nucleotides, the CDR3 is TGTGCCAGCCTCGAACAGGCCGCGGATGGCTACACCTTC. Translated, it gives CASLEQAADGYTF.

The table lists this clonotype with a count of one. The chain carries TRBV7-2 and TRBJ2-3; D gene unclear. CDR3 length: 15 residues. The V end lost 5 bases, the J end lost 0 bases, and 12 bases lay between the germline ends. Germline assignment: CDR1 SGHTA and CDR2 FQGNSA. The CDR3, as DNA: TGTGCCAGCAGCCGCAGTTATGGTAGCACAGATACGCAGTATTTT. Amino acid sequence: CASSRSYGSTDTQYF.

The rearrangement joins TRBV29-1 to TRBJ1-5; TRBD1 aligns across 7 bases. Germline V CDR1 and CDR2: SQVTM, ANQGSEA. The CDR3 consists of 14 residues. The V and J ends lost 4 bases and 4 bases, in that order; junction bases with no gene match: 7. The CDR3 spells CSVGQGNRNQPQHF. The CDR3 DNA reads TGCAGCGTTGGACAGGGCAACCGAAATCAGCCCCAGCATTTT. Filled out from reference TRBV29-1 and TRBJ1-5, the complete variable domain reads SAVISQKPSRDICQRGTSLTIQCQVDSQVTMMFWYRQQPGQSLTLIATANQGSEATYESGFVIDKFPISRPNLTFSTLTVSNMSPEDSSIYLCSVGQGNRNQPQHFGDGTRLSIL.